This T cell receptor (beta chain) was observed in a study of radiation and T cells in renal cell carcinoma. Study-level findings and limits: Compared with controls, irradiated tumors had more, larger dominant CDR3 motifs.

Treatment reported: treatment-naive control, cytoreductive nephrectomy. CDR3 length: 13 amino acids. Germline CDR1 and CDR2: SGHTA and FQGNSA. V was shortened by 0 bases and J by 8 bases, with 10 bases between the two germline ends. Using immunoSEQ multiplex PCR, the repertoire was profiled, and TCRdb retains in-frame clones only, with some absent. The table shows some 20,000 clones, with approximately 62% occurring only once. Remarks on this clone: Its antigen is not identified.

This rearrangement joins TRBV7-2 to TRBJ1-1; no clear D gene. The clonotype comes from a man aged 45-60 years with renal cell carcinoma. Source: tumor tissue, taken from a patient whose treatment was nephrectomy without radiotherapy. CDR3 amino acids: CASSLAQTAEAFF. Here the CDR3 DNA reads TGTGCCAGCAGCTTAGCTCAGACTGCGGAAGCTTTCTTT.